This T cell receptor (beta chain) comes out of a study of blood T cell repertoires in COVID-19. Some clones are missing from TCRdb's copy, which holds only in-frame ones; the method was immunoSEQ multiplex PCR. Here the sample spans under 150,000 clones, approximately 80% being singletons. In its sample, this clone was seen once. Trimming cost V 1 base and J 8 bases; bases outside gene matches: 15. This CDR3 is built from 18 residues. The germline V gene has CDR1 LGHNA and CDR2 YNFKEQ. The source is a woman in her thirties or forties with active or convalescent COVID-19. The rearrangement joins TRBV4-2 to TRBJ2-2; 8 bases fit TRBD1. Sequencing was done on a sample of peripheral blood. The CDR3 loop is CASSQVTGTGGFLGELFF. DNA for the CDR3: TGTGCCAGCAGCCAAGTAACCGGGACAGGTGGCTTTTTGGGGGAGCTGTTTTTT.